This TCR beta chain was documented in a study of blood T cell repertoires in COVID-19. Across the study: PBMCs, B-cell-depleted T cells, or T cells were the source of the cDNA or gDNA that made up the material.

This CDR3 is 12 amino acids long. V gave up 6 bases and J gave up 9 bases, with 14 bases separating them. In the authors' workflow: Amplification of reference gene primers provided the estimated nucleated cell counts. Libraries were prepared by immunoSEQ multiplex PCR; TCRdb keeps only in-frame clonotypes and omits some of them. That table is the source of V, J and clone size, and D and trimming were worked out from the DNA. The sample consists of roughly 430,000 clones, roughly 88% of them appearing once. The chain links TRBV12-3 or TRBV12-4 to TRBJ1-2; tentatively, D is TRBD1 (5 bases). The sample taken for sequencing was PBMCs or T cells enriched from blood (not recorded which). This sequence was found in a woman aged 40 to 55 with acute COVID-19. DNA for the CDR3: TGTGCCAGCAGGGGAGGCAGGGTTCGCTACACCTTC. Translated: CASRGGRVRYTF.